This T cell receptor beta chain derives from a study of Graves' ophthalmopathy and Graves' hyperthyroidism. On the study more broadly: Peripheral blood sampling occurred at initial diagnosis, before any treatment.

Per the germline V gene, CDR1 is LNHDA and CDR2 is SQIVND (reference sequence). The germline V and J ends were trimmed by 1 base and 5 bases, with 6 bases remaining between them. There are 14 residues in the CDR3. CDR3 regions of TCR beta were amplified from RNA transcripts. HTBI primers were used in a first-round RT-PCR, which preceded a second-round multiplex PCR. From the multiplex PCR reads, TCRdb called clonotypes with MiXCR, one entry per CDR3 protein. The table lists approximately 700,000 distinct CDR3 sequences, over 40% of them singletons. This clonotype was seen at least ten times. PBMCs were obtained from 8.5 to 10 ml of fresh peripheral blood.

This chain uses TRBV19 with TRBJ1-6, with D hard to call. The sequenced sample was peripheral blood. This clonotype was sampled from an adult man with Graves' ophthalmopathy. CDR3 nucleotides: TGTGCCAGTAGTATAGCACGGGATAATTCACCCCTCCACTTT. Its translation is CASSIARDNSPLHF. The whole variable domain, filled in from reference TRBV19 and TRBJ1-6, reads DGGITQSPKYLFRKEGQNVTLSCEQNLNHDAMYWYRQDPGQGLRLIYYSQIVNDFQKGDIAEGYSVSREKKESFPLTVTSAQKNPTAFYLCASSIARDNSPLHFGNGTRLTVT.